The 4 T cell receptor beta chains listed next were all sequenced from one sample in a study of blood T cell repertoires in COVID-19. TCRdb's copy holds only in-frame clones and misses some; the assay was immunoSEQ multiplex PCR. The sample lists fewer than 150,000 clones, approximately 85% occurring once. The material sequenced was peripheral blood. The receptors derive from a human donor in a cohort sampled during active COVID-19.

The chain couples TRBV4-1 to TRBJ1-4; a weak D match, TRBD1 (6 bases). V was cut by 0 bases and J by 1 base, with 18 bases left in between. The CDR3 is 19 amino acids. Per germline, CDR1 MGHRA and CDR2 YSYEKL. CDR3 sequence (DNA): TGCGCCAGCAGCCAAGAAGTAGTAGGGGGGGGGCTAACTAATGAAAAACTGTTTTTT. This translates into CASSQEVVGGGLTNEKLFF.

This clone occurred a few times. The chain is built from TRBV6-1 and TRBJ2-1; 7 positions agree with TRBD1. The germline V gene encodes CDR1 MNHNS and CDR2 SASEGT. The length of the CDR3 is 13 residues. Trimming cost V 2 bases and J 7 bases; bases outside gene matches: 2. The CDR3 is CASSERTGNEQFF. CDR3 DNA sequence: TGTGCCAGCAGTGAAAGGACAGGAAATGAGCAGTTCTTC.

This chain joins TRBV5-5 and TRBJ2-2; TRBD2 matches at 10 bases. CDR3 size: 19 residues. Germline loops: CDR1 SGHKS, CDR2 YYEKEE (reference sequence). The trim removed 2 bases at V and 0 bases at J, leaving 10 bases unmatched. The CDR3: CASSLFGLAGDPNTGELFF. For the CDR3, the DNA is TGTGCCAGCAGCTTATTCGGTCTAGCGGGGGACCCGAACACCGGGGAGCTGTTTTTT. Looking up the rest from reference TRBV5-5 and TRBJ2-2 gives the full variable domain: DAGVTQSPTHLIKTRGQQVTLRCSPISGHKSVSWYQQVLGQGPQFIFQYYEKEERGRGNFPDRFSARQFPNYSSELNVNALLLGDSALYLCASSLFGLAGDPNTGELFFGEGSRLTVL.

The rearrangement uses TRBV6-5 and TRBJ1-2, with D unclear. The V gene lost 6 bases and the J gene lost 8 bases, with 16 bases spanning the gap. This CDR3 contains 13 residues. Germline V gene sequence: CDR1 MNHEY, CDR2 SVGAGI. The CDR3 DNA follows: TGTGCCAGCAGATTAGAACAGCTCTGGGGCTACACCTTC. This translates into CASRLEQLWGYTF.